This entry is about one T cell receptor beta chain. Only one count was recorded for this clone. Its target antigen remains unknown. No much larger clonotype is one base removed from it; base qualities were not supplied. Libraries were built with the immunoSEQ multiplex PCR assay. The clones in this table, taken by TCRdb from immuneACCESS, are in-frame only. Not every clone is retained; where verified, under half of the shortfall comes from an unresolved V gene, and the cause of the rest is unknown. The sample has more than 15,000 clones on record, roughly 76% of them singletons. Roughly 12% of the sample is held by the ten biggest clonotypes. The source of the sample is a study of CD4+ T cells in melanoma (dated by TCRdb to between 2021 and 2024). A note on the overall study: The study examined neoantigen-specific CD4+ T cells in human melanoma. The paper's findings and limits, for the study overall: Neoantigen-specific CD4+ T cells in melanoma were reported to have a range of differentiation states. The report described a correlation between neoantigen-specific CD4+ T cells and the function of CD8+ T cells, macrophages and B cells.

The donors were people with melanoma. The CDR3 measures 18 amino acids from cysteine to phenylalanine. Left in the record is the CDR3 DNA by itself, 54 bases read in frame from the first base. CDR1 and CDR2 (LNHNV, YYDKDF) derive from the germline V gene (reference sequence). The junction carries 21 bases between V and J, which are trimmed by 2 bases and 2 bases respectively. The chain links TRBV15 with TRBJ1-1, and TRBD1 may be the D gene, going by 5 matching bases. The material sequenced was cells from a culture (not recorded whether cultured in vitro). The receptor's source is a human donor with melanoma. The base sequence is TGTGCCACCAGCAGAAATTATTGGCGGGGCAGGGATAACACTGAAGCTTTCTTT. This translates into CATSRNYWRGRDNTEAFF.